A selection of T cell receptor beta chains follows, all from one sample in a study of cytomegalovirus exposure and HLA in healthy donors. Profiled with immunoSEQ multiplex PCR; TCRdb holds only in-frame clones, not every one. The sample carries 80,000 to 95,000 clones, approximately 63% recorded once. The sample was PBMCs. The receptors here all came from a woman aged 25-40 years in good health and CMV-seronegative. Both conserved end residues are part of each CDR3. The order of the fields is J gene, D gene, V gene, clone size, CDR3 DNA, CDR3 protein. The D gene is left open where the match is weak. Not every row has a clone size; where given, it reads once, few, many or a size class.

j_gene: TRBJ2-3
d_gene: TRBD2
v_gene: TRBV5-1
abundance: .
CDR3nt: TGCGCCAGCAGCCCGTACAGTCCCGCGACTAGCGGGGTAGATACGCAGTATTTT
CDR3aa: CASSPYSPATSGVDTQYF

j_gene: TRBJ1-1
d_gene: .
v_gene: TRBV18
abundance: .
CDR3nt: TGTGCCAGCTCAGAACAGAGTAACACTGAAGCTTTCTTT
CDR3aa: CASSEQSNTEAFF

j_gene: TRBJ2-5
d_gene: TRBD2
v_gene: TRBV19
abundance: few
CDR3nt: TGTGCCAGTAGTAGGGGACTAGAAGAGACCCAGTACTTC
CDR3aa: CASSRGLEETQYF

j_gene: TRBJ2-5
d_gene: .
v_gene: TRBV7-7
abundance: few
CDR3nt: TGTGCCAGCAGCTTGGGCGCGGGGGCCGGGGAGACCCAGTACTTC
CDR3aa: CASSLGAGAGETQYF

j_gene: TRBJ2-5
d_gene: TRBD2
v_gene: TRBV6-1
abundance: .
CDR3nt: TGTGCCAGCAGCTTACTAGCGGGGGGGCAAGAGACCCAGTACTTC
CDR3aa: CASSLLAGGQETQYF

j_gene: TRBJ1-2
d_gene: .
v_gene: TRBV6-6
abundance: .
CDR3nt: TGTGCCAGCAGTTATTCCGTTATAGGCTACACCTTC
CDR3aa: CASSYSVIGYTF

j_gene: TRBJ2-3
d_gene: .
v_gene: TRBV12-5
abundance: .
CDR3nt: TGTGCTAGTGGTTCAGACAGGACCACAGATACGCAGTATTTT
CDR3aa: CASGSDRTTDTQYF

j_gene: TRBJ1-3
d_gene: .
v_gene: TRBV13
abundance: few
CDR3nt: TGTGCCAGCAGCCTCCAGTGGGGGGACGGAAACACCATATATTTT
CDR3aa: CASSLQWGDGNTIYF

j_gene: TRBJ1-5
d_gene: .
v_gene: TRBV29-1
abundance: .
CDR3nt: TGCAGCGCAGGAGGTAGCAATCAGCCCCAGCATTTT
CDR3aa: CSAGGSNQPQHF

j_gene: TRBJ2-4
d_gene: TRBD1
v_gene: TRBV6-1
abundance: few
CDR3nt: TGTGCCAGCAGTGAAGGGACAGGGCGAAACATTCAGTACTTC
CDR3aa: CASSEGTGRNIQYF

j_gene: TRBJ2-7
d_gene: TRBD2
v_gene: TRBV20-1
abundance: .
CDR3nt: TGCAGTCTGAGCGGGAGCCACGAGCAGTACTTC
CDR3aa: CSLSGSHEQYF

j_gene: TRBJ1-1
d_gene: .
v_gene: TRBV10-1
abundance: .
CDR3nt: TGCGCCAGCAGTGACCAAAAGGGGATCCCTGAAGCTTTCTTT
CDR3aa: CASSDQKGIPEAFF

j_gene: TRBJ1-2
d_gene: .
v_gene: TRBV25-1
abundance: .
CDR3nt: TGTGCCAGCAGTGCGGGGGGCGTTGAGGGCTACACCTTC
CDR3aa: CASSAGGVEGYTF

j_gene: TRBJ2-3
d_gene: TRBD2
v_gene: TRBV7-3
abundance: .
CDR3nt: TGTGCCAGCAGCCCGGGAGGGCCAGGAGGAGATACGCAGTATTTT
CDR3aa: CASSPGGPGGDTQYF

j_gene: TRBJ1-5
d_gene: .
v_gene: TRBV12-2
abundance: .
CDR3nt: TGTGCAAGTCGCAATAGTCGGGGGGTGAATCAGCCCCAGCATTTT
CDR3aa: CASRNSRGVNQPQHF

j_gene: TRBJ2-1
d_gene: TRBD2
v_gene: TRBV9
abundance: few
CDR3nt: TGTGCCAGCAGCCCCCCCGTCGGGGGGGGTTCCTCCTACAATGAGCAGTTCTTC
CDR3aa: CASSPPVGGGSSYNEQFF

j_gene: TRBJ1-1
d_gene: .
v_gene: TRBV19
abundance: .
CDR3nt: TGTGCCACCTCAACCGGGATCTACTACACTGAAGCTTTCTTT
CDR3aa: CATSTGIYYTEAFF

j_gene: TRBJ1-2
d_gene: TRBD1
v_gene: TRBV25-1
abundance: .
CDR3nt: TGTGCCAGCAGTGAACAGGGGGCTAACTATGGCTACACCTTC
CDR3aa: CASSEQGANYGYTF

j_gene: TRBJ2-7
d_gene: TRBD2
v_gene: TRBV19
abundance: .
CDR3nt: TGTGCCAGTAGTATGTCCACTAGCGGGGGATTCTCCTACGAGCAGTACTTC
CDR3aa: CASSMSTSGGFSYEQYF

j_gene: TRBJ2-3
d_gene: TRBD2
v_gene: TRBV2
abundance: .
CDR3nt: TGTGCCAGCAGTGAATTCGTACTAGCGGGAACGACAGATACGCAGTATTTT
CDR3aa: CASSEFVLAGTTDTQYF

j_gene: TRBJ2-7
d_gene: .
v_gene: TRBV5-6
abundance: .
CDR3nt: TGTGCCAGCAGCTTGGGACAGTCTGACCCCTACGAGCAGTACTTC
CDR3aa: CASSLGQSDPYEQYF

j_gene: TRBJ2-7
d_gene: TRBD1
v_gene: TRBV28
abundance: .
CDR3nt: TGTGCCAGTAAGGTGACAGGGAGCTCCTACGAGCAGTACTTC
CDR3aa: CASKVTGSSYEQYF

j_gene: TRBJ1-2
d_gene: TRBD1
v_gene: TRBV4-3
abundance: .
CDR3nt: TGCGCCAGCAGCCATCCCGGACAGGGGGACGGCTACACCTTC
CDR3aa: CASSHPGQGDGYTF

j_gene: TRBJ2-5
d_gene: .
v_gene: TRBV5-1
abundance: .
CDR3nt: TGCGCCAGCAGCTGGGGGGGGGCGGAAGCAGAGACCCAGTACTTC
CDR3aa: CASSWGGAEAETQYF

j_gene: TRBJ1-1
d_gene: .
v_gene: TRBV9
abundance: .
CDR3nt: TGTGCCAGCAGCGTAGTTAGCAGCCGGAACACTGAAGCTTTCTTT
CDR3aa: CASSVVSSRNTEAFF

j_gene: TRBJ1-2
d_gene: TRBD1
v_gene: TRBV4-1
abundance: .
CDR3nt: TGCGCCAGCAGCCAGGTGTTTGGAGGGGGCAACTATGGCTACACCTTC
CDR3aa: CASSQVFGGGNYGYTF

j_gene: TRBJ1-1
d_gene: .
v_gene: TRBV7-6
abundance: once
CDR3nt: TGTGCCAGCAGCTTAGGGGGGCCAAACGCTGAAGCTTTCTTT
CDR3aa: CASSLGGPNAEAFF

j_gene: TRBJ1-3
d_gene: .
v_gene: TRBV6-6
abundance: .
CDR3nt: TGTGCCAGCAGTCAGAACTCTGGAAACACCATATATTTT
CDR3aa: CASSQNSGNTIYF

j_gene: TRBJ2-7
d_gene: TRBD1
v_gene: TRBV27
abundance: .
CDR3nt: TGTGCCAGCACTATCTTGGGAGGGCCGGGACAGGGGTCCTACGAGCAGTACTTC
CDR3aa: CASTILGGPGQGSYEQYF

j_gene: TRBJ2-5
d_gene: .
v_gene: TRBV5-1
abundance: .
CDR3nt: TGCGCCAGCGGGGCCTCACACCAAGAGACCCAGTACTTC
CDR3aa: CASGASHQETQYF

j_gene: TRBJ2-7
d_gene: TRBD2
v_gene: TRBV7-8
abundance: .
CDR3nt: TGTGCCAGCAGCTTAGCGAGGGGGGGGACTAGCGGGAGGGCCCACGAGCAGTACTTC
CDR3aa: CASSLARGGTSGRAHEQYF

j_gene: TRBJ1-5
d_gene: .
v_gene: TRBV5-6
abundance: few
CDR3nt: TGTGCCAGCAGCTTCTACAGTGGGAGCAATCAGCCCCAGCATTTT
CDR3aa: CASSFYSGSNQPQHF

j_gene: TRBJ2-2
d_gene: .
v_gene: TRBV5-6
abundance: .
CDR3nt: TGTGCCAGCAGCTCCGTACTAGCGGAGCTGTTTTTT
CDR3aa: CASSSVLAELFF

j_gene: TRBJ2-7
d_gene: .
v_gene: TRBV28
abundance: .
CDR3nt: TGTGCCAGCGACGGGGACTACGAGCAGTACTTC
CDR3aa: CASDGDYEQYF

j_gene: TRBJ2-5
d_gene: .
v_gene: TRBV7-2
abundance: .
CDR3nt: TGTGCCGGCAGCTCTGACCCGCGCGGGACCCAGTACTTC
CDR3aa: CAGSSDPRGTQYF

j_gene: TRBJ2-7
d_gene: .
v_gene: TRBV7-9
abundance: .
CDR3nt: TGTGCCAGCAGCGGATCCGGGACACGCTACGAGCAGTACTTC
CDR3aa: CASSGSGTRYEQYF

j_gene: TRBJ2-3
d_gene: .
v_gene: TRBV14
abundance: few
CDR3nt: TGTGCCAGCAGCCAAGACGTTAGAAGCGGAGATACGCAGTATTTT
CDR3aa: CASSQDVRSGDTQYF

j_gene: TRBJ2-7
d_gene: TRBD1
v_gene: TRBV4-3
abundance: .
CDR3nt: TGCGCCAGCAGCCCGCGGACAGGGGGTGCTGACGAGCAGTACTTC
CDR3aa: CASSPRTGGADEQYF

j_gene: TRBJ1-5
d_gene: .
v_gene: TRBV5-5
abundance: few
CDR3nt: TGTGCCAGCAGCTCTAATCGTTTGACAGGACTCTATCAGCCCCAGCATTTT
CDR3aa: CASSSNRLTGLYQPQHF

j_gene: TRBJ1-2
d_gene: .
v_gene: TRBV6-6
abundance: few
CDR3nt: TGTGCCAGCAGCTCCCGATCGAGCACCTTC
CDR3aa: CASSSRSSTF

j_gene: TRBJ2-2
d_gene: TRBD1
v_gene: TRBV9
abundance: .
CDR3nt: TGTGCCAGCAGCGTAAGGCCAGGGGGAACCGGGGAGCTGTTTTTT
CDR3aa: CASSVRPGGTGELFF

j_gene: TRBJ2-1
d_gene: TRBD2
v_gene: TRBV10-3
abundance: .
CDR3nt: TGTGCCAGCACCCCCCTAGCGGGGAACAATGAGCAGTTCTTC
CDR3aa: CASTPLAGNNEQFF

j_gene: TRBJ2-2
d_gene: .
v_gene: TRBV6-5
abundance: .
CDR3nt: TGTGCCAGCAGTTACTCGATCTCCAGAACCGGGGAGCTGTTTTTT
CDR3aa: CASSYSISRTGELFF

j_gene: TRBJ2-2
d_gene: .
v_gene: TRBV4-2
abundance: once
CDR3nt: TGTGCCAGCAGCCACGGTGGGGGGGGCGGGGACGGGGAGCTGTTTTTT
CDR3aa: CASSHGGGGGDGELFF

j_gene: TRBJ1-3
d_gene: TRBD1
v_gene: TRBV10-3
abundance: .
CDR3nt: TGTGCCATCAGGGAGACAGGGTTGTATGGAAACACCATATATTTT
CDR3aa: CAIRETGLYGNTIYF

j_gene: TRBJ2-3
d_gene: .
v_gene: TRBV10-2
abundance: few
CDR3nt: TGCGCCAGCAGTGTGTCGCTCAGGGGCAAAATGAATACGCAGTATTTT
CDR3aa: CASSVSLRGKMNTQYF

j_gene: TRBJ2-2
d_gene: TRBD2
v_gene: TRBV28
abundance: once
CDR3nt: TGTGCCAGCAGTCCAGCTAGCGGGGGGGCCGGGGAGCTGTTTTTT
CDR3aa: CASSPASGGAGELFF

j_gene: TRBJ2-7
d_gene: .
v_gene: TRBV5-8
abundance: .
CDR3nt: TGTGCCAGCAGCTTGGGCAAGCCGAGGGACGAGCAGTACTTC
CDR3aa: CASSLGKPRDEQYF

j_gene: TRBJ2-7
d_gene: .
v_gene: TRBV4-2
abundance: .
CDR3nt: TGTGCCAGCAGCCCTTCGGTCTACGAGCAGTACTTC
CDR3aa: CASSPSVYEQYF

j_gene: TRBJ1-6
d_gene: TRBD1
v_gene: TRBV6-5
abundance: few
CDR3nt: TGTGCCAGCAGCTTAGGACAGGGGAATTCACCCCTCCACTTT
CDR3aa: CASSLGQGNSPLHF

j_gene: TRBJ1-2
d_gene: .
v_gene: TRBV5-1
abundance: .
CDR3nt: TGCGCCAGCAGCTTCGGAGGGGCTGACTATGGCTACACCTTC
CDR3aa: CASSFGGADYGYTF

j_gene: TRBJ1-1
d_gene: TRBD1
v_gene: TRBV5-1
abundance: few
CDR3nt: TGCGCCAGCAGCGACTGGACAGGGATGAACACTGAAGCTTTCTTT
CDR3aa: CASSDWTGMNTEAFF

j_gene: TRBJ2-7
d_gene: .
v_gene: TRBV11-1
abundance: .
CDR3nt: TGTGCCAGCAGCTTATTCAGGGGTGAGAACGAGCAGTACTTC
CDR3aa: CASSLFRGENEQYF

j_gene: TRBJ1-1
d_gene: .
v_gene: TRBV6-6
abundance: once
CDR3nt: TGTGCCAGCAGTTACCTGGCCCCGAACACTGAAGCTTTCTTT
CDR3aa: CASSYLAPNTEAFF

j_gene: TRBJ2-2
d_gene: .
v_gene: TRBV10-2
abundance: few
CDR3nt: TGCGCCAGCAGGATACAGGGAAACACCGGGGAGCTGTTTTTT
CDR3aa: CASRIQGNTGELFF